These 7 T cell receptor beta chains were all obtained from the same sample, sequenced in a study of spatial heterogeneity in lung cancer. Indicated time point: sample taken at primary tumor resection. Unsorted samples of tumor, nontumor lung or frozen PBMC had their whole RNA sequenced. TCRdb reprocessed the 5' RACE reads via MiXCR and lists one record per CDR3 protein. The profile covers 30,000 to 45,000 distinct CDR3 sequences, with 7.5% appearing a single time and 28% taken by the ten largest. The sequencing here drew on PBMCs, taken at surgery. These receptor sequences come from a male donor with early-stage non-small cell lung cancer.

This chain links TRBV19 with TRBJ2-5, with 7 bases aligning to TRBD1. V lost 4 bases to trimming and J lost 5 bases; unmatched junction nucleotides: 10. The V gene's germline CDR1 is LNHDA and CDR2 SQIVND (reference sequence). The CDR3 sequence is 15 residues long. The CDR3 loop reads CASSRRTGGSETQYF. The CDR3 nucleotides are TGTGCCAGTAGTAGGCGGACAGGAGGTTCTGAGACCCAGTACTTC.

This clonotype was recorded many times. The rearrangement links TRBV4-2 to TRBJ2-7, with 7 bases identical to TRBD2. The germline V gene has CDR1 LGHNA and CDR2 YNFKEQ. The junction had 11 bases not matched to a gene; V was cut back by 0 bases and J by 6 bases. This CDR3 has 16 residues. CDR3 protein: CASSQEEGGGGVEQYF. CDR3 in DNA: TGTGCCAGCAGCCAAGAGGAAGGCGGGGGAGGAGTCGAGCAGTACTTC.

This clonotype has a count of ten or more. The chain recombines TRBV12-3 or TRBV12-4 with TRBJ2-6; D gene ambiguous. The CDR3 is 13 amino acids. The V gene lost 6 bases and the J gene lost 2 bases, with 5 bases spanning the gap. CDR3 sequence (DNA): TGTGCCAGCAGACCTACTGGGGCCAACGTCCTGACTTTC. It encodes CASRPTGANVLTF.

This chain joins TRBV7-2 and TRBJ2-7, with D tentatively TRBD2 (5 bases). CDR3 length equals 13 residues. Germline V gives CDR1 SGHTA, CDR2 FQGNSA. V was trimmed by 1 base and J by 9 bases, leaving 13 bases between them. In nucleotides, the CDR3 is TGTGCCAGCAGCTTAGGGGAGCTACGAGGGCAGTACTTC. Protein sequence: CASSLGELRGQYF. The variable domain in full, with the rest retrieved from reference TRBV7-2 and TRBJ2-7, is GAGVSQSPSNKVTEKGKDVELRCDPISGHTALYWYRQSLGQGLEFLIYFQGNSAPDKSGLPSDRFSAERTGGSVSTLTIQRTQQEDSAVYLCASSLGELRGQYFGPGTRLTVT.

This clonotype was picked up many times. The genes are TRBV12-3 or TRBV12-4 and TRBJ2-3; perhaps TRBD1 as D (5 bases). CDR3 length equals 15 residues. Trimming removed 5 bases from V and 2 bases from J, with 14 bases in between. The CDR3, as DNA: TGTGCCAGCAGTCCCAGGGATCGTTTCACAGATACGCAGTATTTT. Protein product: CASSPRDRFTDTQYF.

This clonotype was observed a handful of times. This chain uses TRBV6-5 with TRBJ2-1, with 7 bases aligning to TRBD2. The V and J ends lost 9 bases and 5 bases, in that order; junction bases with no gene match: 10. The CDR3 is 14 residues long. Germline CDR1 and CDR2: MNHEY and SVGAGI. CDR3 loop: CASLASGTNNEQFF. Written as DNA, the CDR3 is TGTGCCAGTCTGGCCTCGGGGACTAACAATGAGCAGTTCTTC.

This clonotype was detected many times. The rearrangement links TRBV6-2 or TRBV6-3 to TRBJ1-2; the D gene is possibly TRBD1 (5 bases). The CDR3 is made up of 13 amino acids. CDR1 MNHEY and CDR2 SVGEGT come from the germline V gene. The V gene lost 4 bases and the J gene lost 8 bases, with 14 bases spanning the gap. CDR3 DNA: TGTGCCAGCAGTTCCTGGGACGTACAAGGCTACACCTTC. It specifies CASSSWDVQGYTF.